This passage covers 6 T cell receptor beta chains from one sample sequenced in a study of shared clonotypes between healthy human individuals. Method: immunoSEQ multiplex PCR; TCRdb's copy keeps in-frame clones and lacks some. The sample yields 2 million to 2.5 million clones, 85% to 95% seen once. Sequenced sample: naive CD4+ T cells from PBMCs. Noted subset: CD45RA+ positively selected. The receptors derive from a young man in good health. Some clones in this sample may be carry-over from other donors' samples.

CDR3 sequence reads: CSVEGGMGQYF. The DNA for the CDR3 is TGCAGCGTTGAAGGGGGGATGGGGCAGTACTTC. The chain carries TRBV29-1 and TRBJ2-7; D possibly uses TRBD1 or TRBD2 (5 bases each). There are 11 residues in the CDR3. The germline gives CDR1 SQVTM, CDR2 ANQGSEA. V lost 1 base, J lost 9 bases, and 10 bases lay in between.

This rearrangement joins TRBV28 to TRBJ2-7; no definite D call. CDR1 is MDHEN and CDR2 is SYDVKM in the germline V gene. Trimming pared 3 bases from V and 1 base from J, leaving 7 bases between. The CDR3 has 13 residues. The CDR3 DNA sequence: TGTGCCAGCAGTTTCGCTAGATCCTACGAGCAGTACTTC. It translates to CASSFARSYEQYF.

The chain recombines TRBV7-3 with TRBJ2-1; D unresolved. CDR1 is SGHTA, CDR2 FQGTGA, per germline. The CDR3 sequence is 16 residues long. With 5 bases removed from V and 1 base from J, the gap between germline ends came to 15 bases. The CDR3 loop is CASSPDLLRSYNEQFF. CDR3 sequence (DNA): TGTGCCAGCAGCCCTGACTTGCTCCGTTCCTACAATGAGCAGTTCTTC.

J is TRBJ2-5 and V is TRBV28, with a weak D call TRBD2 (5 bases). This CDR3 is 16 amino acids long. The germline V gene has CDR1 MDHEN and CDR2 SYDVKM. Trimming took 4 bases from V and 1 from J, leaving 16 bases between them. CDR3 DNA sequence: TGTGCCAGCAGTTCCCTAGCTGGGAGCCTCCAAGAGACCCAGTACTTC. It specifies CASSSLAGSLQETQYF.

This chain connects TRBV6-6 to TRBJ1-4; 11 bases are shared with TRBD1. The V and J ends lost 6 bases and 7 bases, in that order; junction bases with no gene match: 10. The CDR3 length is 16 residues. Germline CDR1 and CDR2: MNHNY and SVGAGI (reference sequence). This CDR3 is CASRGKRTGGLEKLFF. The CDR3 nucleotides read TGTGCCAGCAGGGGGAAGAGGACAGGGGGCCTTGAAAAACTGTTTTTT.

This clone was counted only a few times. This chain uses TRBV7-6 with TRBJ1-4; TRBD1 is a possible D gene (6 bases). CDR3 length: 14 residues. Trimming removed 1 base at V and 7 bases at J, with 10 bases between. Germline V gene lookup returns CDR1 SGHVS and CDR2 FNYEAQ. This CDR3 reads CASSLEGVREKLFF. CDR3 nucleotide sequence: TGTGCCAGCAGCTTAGAGGGGGTCCGTGAAAAACTGTTTTTT. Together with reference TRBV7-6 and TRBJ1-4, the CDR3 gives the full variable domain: GAGVSQSPRYKVTKRGQDVALRCDPISGHVSLYWYRQALGQGPEFLTYFNYEAQQDKSGLPNDRFSAERPEGSISTLTIQRTEQRDSAMYRCASSLEGVREKLFFGSGTQLSVL.